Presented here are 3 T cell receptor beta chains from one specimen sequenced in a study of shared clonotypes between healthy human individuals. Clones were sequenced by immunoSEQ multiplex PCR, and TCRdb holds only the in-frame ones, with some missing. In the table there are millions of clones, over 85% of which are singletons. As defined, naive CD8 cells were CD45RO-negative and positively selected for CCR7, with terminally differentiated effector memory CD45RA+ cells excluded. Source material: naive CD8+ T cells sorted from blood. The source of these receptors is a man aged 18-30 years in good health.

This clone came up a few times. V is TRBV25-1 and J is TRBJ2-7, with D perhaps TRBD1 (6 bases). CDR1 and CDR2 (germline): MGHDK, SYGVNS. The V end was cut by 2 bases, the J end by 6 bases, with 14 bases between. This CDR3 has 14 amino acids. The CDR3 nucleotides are TGTGCCAGCAGTGAAGTGGGCAGGGGAAGCGAGCAGTACTTC. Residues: CASSEVGRGSEQYF.

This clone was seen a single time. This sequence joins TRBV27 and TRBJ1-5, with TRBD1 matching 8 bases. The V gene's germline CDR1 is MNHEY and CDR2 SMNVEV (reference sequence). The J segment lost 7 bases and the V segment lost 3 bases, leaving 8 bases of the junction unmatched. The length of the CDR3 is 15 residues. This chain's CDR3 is CASSLDPGGRQPQHF. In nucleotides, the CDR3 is TGTGCCAGCAGTTTGGATCCAGGGGGCCGGCAGCCCCAGCATTTT.

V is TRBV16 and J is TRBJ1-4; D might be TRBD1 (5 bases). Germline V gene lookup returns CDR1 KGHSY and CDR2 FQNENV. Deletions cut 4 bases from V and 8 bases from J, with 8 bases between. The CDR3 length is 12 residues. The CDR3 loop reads CASSRGDEKLFF. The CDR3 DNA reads TGTGCCAGCAGCCGCGGGGACGAAAAACTGTTTTTT.